This T cell receptor (beta chain) was found in a study of CD8+ T cells in alopecia areata. Broader study findings: Greater clonality was observed in lesional scalp samples, especially alopecia totalis/universalis, versus normal scalp.

With respect to this clone: Its antigen is undetermined.

Following extraction, RNA underwent reverse transcription to cDNA, which served as the sequencing template. Here immunoSEQ multiplex PCR was the method, and the copy in TCRdb shows in-frame clones only, minus some. The repertoire has over 150,000 clones, roughly 63% of them found once; the top ten carry over 1.5%. The sample here was CD4+ T cells sorted from blood, taken at week 0. This receptor was taken from a human donor with alopecia areata.

The CDR3 here is CAWSGGLAGENEQYF. The CDR3 DNA is TGTGCCTGGAGTGGTGGGCTAGCGGGTGAGAACGAGCAGTACTTC. The rearrangement uses TRBV30 and TRBJ2-7; 8 bases align to TRBD2. After removal of 1 base from V and 5 bases from J, the junction contained 10 bases not matched to a gene. The CDR3 contains 15 residues. Germline CDR1 and CDR2: GTSNPN and SVGIG (reference sequence).